This is a list of T cell receptor beta chains from one sample in a study of blood T cell repertoires in COVID-19. Repertoires were generated with immunoSEQ multiplex PCR, while TCRdb's copy carries only in-frame clones and drops some. The table lists fewer than 30,000 clones, roughly 80% of them singletons, with approximately 16% in the top ten. Specimen: peripheral blood. Source of these receptors: a woman aged 60-75 years with acute or convalescent COVID-19. The CDR3 runs from the conserved cysteine through the conserved F or W. Fields, in order: J gene, clone size, D gene, V gene, CDR3 DNA, CDR3 protein. A D gene is named only where the DNA matches it firmly. Size tells how often a clone was seen (once, few, many) or the class of an expanded clone, and some rows leave it out.

>TRBJ1-1|few|-|TRBV3-1/TRBV3-2
TGTGCCAGCAGCCTTTCCCTACGATTGCTGAACACTGAAGCTTTCTTT
CASSLSLRLLNTEAFF
>TRBJ2-1|-|TRBD1|TRBV15
TGTGCCACCAGCTCTATTGGGGACAGGGGCAACGAGCAGTTCTTC
CATSSIGDRGNEQFF
>TRBJ1-2|-|-|TRBV19
TGTGCCAGCACCAGCGGTGTGGGCACCTATGGCTACACCTTC
CASTSGVGTYGYTF
>TRBJ1-1|-|-|TRBV4-2
TGTGCCAGCAGCCAAGAAGACAGGACCAACACTGAAGCTTTCTTT
CASSQEDRTNTEAFF
>TRBJ2-4|-|TRBD1|TRBV30
TGTGCCTGGAGCCGAGCGGGACAGGGCCGGAGGTACTTC
CAWSRAGQGRRYF
>TRBJ1-1|-|-|TRBV10-1
TGCGCCAGCAGTCCGGGGGGTTGGAACACTGAAGCTTTCTTT
CASSPGGWNTEAFF
>TRBJ1-4|-|-|TRBV6-1
TGTGCCAGCAGTGTACTGTTTTTCACCAATAATGAAAAACTGTTTTTT
CASSVLFFTNNEKLFF
>TRBJ1-2|-|TRBD1|TRBV7-9
TGTGCCAGCAGCATCAACCCGGGACAGAGCTATGGCTACACCTTC
CASSINPGQSYGYTF
>TRBJ1-2|-|-|TRBV3-1/TRBV3-2
TGTGCCAGCCGAACGGGAGGGTTTGGCTACACCTTC
CASRTGGFGYTF
>TRBJ1-5|-|TRBD1|TRBV2
TGTGCCAGCAGGGAGGGACAGATCGGCAATCAGCCCCAGCATTTT
CASREGQIGNQPQHF
>TRBJ2-6|-|-|TRBV19
TGTGCCAGTAAACAGGGCCGGCCTCCTGGGGCCAACGTCCTGACTTTC
CASKQGRPPGANVLTF
>TRBJ2-5|-|TRBD1|TRBV19
TGTGCCAGTAGGAGGACAGGGAACGTCAAGACCCAGTACTTC
CASRRTGNVKTQYF
>TRBJ1-2|few|-|TRBV5-1
TGCGCCAGCAGCGGGCGGGACGCGGGTGGCTACACCTTC
CASSGRDAGGYTF
>TRBJ1-5|once|-|TRBV6-6
TGTGCCAGCCTTGGAGGGCCCGGGGATCAGCCCCAGCATTTT
CASLGGPGDQPQHF
>TRBJ2-7|-|-|TRBV7-9
TGTGCCAGCAGCTTAGAGGGGTCACAGTCCTACGAGCAGTACTTC
CASSLEGSQSYEQYF
>TRBJ2-1|-|-|TRBV9
TGTGCCAGCAGCGTAGAGGGACTCCCGCAATCAGAGCAGTTCTTC
CASSVEGLPQSEQFF
>TRBJ1-5|-|-|TRBV6-4
TGTGCCAGCAGTGACTCTAGACAGTCGAATCAGCCCCAGCATTTT
CASSDSRQSNQPQHF
>TRBJ1-1|-|-|TRBV3-1/TRBV3-2
TGTGCCAGCAGCCGCATCCCGGCGGGGGACGGAGCTTTCTTT
CASSRIPAGDGAFF
>TRBJ2-1|-|TRBD2|TRBV7-2
TGTGCCAGCAGCCCCCGGACTAGCTCCTACAATGAGCAGTTCTTC
CASSPRTSSYNEQFF
>TRBJ1-2|-|-|TRBV12-3/TRBV12-4
TGTGCCAGCAGCGGAAGGACAGATCATGGCTACACCTTC
CASSGRTDHGYTF
>TRBJ1-2|-|TRBD1|TRBV7-3
TGTGCCAGCAGCCGGGACAGGGGGCTTGGCTACACCTTC
CASSRDRGLGYTF
>TRBJ2-7|-|-|TRBV30
TGTGCCTGGAGCAGAGGGCCGAGCCAGCAGTACTTC
CAWSRGPSQQYF
>TRBJ2-2|few|-|TRBV19
TGTGCCAGTAGTCTCTACAACACCGGGGAGCTGTTTTTT
CASSLYNTGELFF
>TRBJ1-3|-|-|TRBV3-1/TRBV3-2
TGTGCCAGCAGCCAAGTGAGGCTACTCTCTGGAAACACCATATATTTT
CASSQVRLLSGNTIYF
>TRBJ2-7|few|-|TRBV5-1
TGCGCCAGCAGCTCCACCCCCACCACAGGCCTGGGCGAGCAGTACTTC
CASSSTPTTGLGEQYF
>TRBJ1-2|-|-|TRBV7-2
TGTGCCAGCAGCTTACGCTTCCGGGATTTTAACTATGGCTACACCTTC
CASSLRFRDFNYGYTF
>TRBJ2-7|-|-|TRBV2
TGTGCCAGCAGTGAACTCGACAGACCCAACTCCTACGAGCAGTACTTC
CASSELDRPNSYEQYF
>TRBJ2-4|few|-|TRBV6-4
TGTGCCAGCAGTGACTCGGGGCAGGGCAAAAACATTCAGTACTTC
CASSDSGQGKNIQYF
>TRBJ2-1|-|-|TRBV7-8
TGTGCCAGCAGCTTATTCACCCGCGTGCGGGGCTATGAGCAGTTCTTC
CASSLFTRVRGYEQFF
>TRBJ1-5|-|-|TRBV11-2
TGTGCCAGCAGCTTAGACAGGGATCAGCCCCAGCATTTT
CASSLDRDQPQHF
>TRBJ1-6|few|-|TRBV5-4
TGTGCCAGCAGCTTGGTTGGCTCTAGCCATTCACCCCTCCACTTT
CASSLVGSSHSPLHF
>TRBJ2-1|-|-|TRBV28
TGTGCCAGCCGACAGTACAATGAGCAGTTCTTC
CASRQYNEQFF
>TRBJ2-1|-|TRBD2|TRBV9
TGTGCCAGCAGCGGAATAGCGGGGGGGCGAAGTGAGCAGTTCTTC
CASSGIAGGRSEQFF
>TRBJ2-5|once|-|TRBV3-1/TRBV3-2
TGTGCCAGCAGCCTTTTCACATTCGAGGATCCGGCACAAGAGACCCAGTACTTC
CASSLFTFEDPAQETQYF
>TRBJ1-2|-|-|TRBV5-1
TGCGCCAGCAGCTTGGGACAATCCGTGGATTCCTATGGCTACACCTTC
CASSLGQSVDSYGYTF
>TRBJ1-1|-|-|TRBV7-2
TGTGCCAGCAGCTCACCGCAGGGGTTCGGCACTGAAGCTTTCTTT
CASSSPQGFGTEAFF
>TRBJ1-2|many|TRBD1|TRBV7-2
TGTGCCAGCAGGTCTACAGGGGTGACTAACTATGGCTACACCTTC
CASRSTGVTNYGYTF
>TRBJ1-5|-|-|TRBV4-1
TGCGCCAGCAGCCATCATCCCTCCAGGGAATCCGATCAGCCCCAGCATTTT
CASSHHPSRESDQPQHF
>TRBJ2-4|-|-|TRBV25-1
TGTGCCAGCAGTCAAACAGGGGGGGGGAAAAACATTCAGTACTTC
CASSQTGGGKNIQYF